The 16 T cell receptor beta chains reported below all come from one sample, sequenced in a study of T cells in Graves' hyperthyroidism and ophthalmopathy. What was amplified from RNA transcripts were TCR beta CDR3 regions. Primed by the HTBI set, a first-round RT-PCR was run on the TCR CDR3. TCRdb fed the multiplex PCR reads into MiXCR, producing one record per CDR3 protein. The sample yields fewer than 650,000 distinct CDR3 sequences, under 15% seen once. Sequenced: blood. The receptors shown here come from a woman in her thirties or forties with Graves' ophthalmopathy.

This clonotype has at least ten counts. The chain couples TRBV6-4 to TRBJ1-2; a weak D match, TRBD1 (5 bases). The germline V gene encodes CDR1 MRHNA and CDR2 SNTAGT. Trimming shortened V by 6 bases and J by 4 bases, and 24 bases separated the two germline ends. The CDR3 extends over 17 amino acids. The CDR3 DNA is TGTGCCAGCAGCGGAATAGGGACTGGGAGGGAGAGCTATGGCTACACCTTC. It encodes CASSGIGTGRESYGYTF.

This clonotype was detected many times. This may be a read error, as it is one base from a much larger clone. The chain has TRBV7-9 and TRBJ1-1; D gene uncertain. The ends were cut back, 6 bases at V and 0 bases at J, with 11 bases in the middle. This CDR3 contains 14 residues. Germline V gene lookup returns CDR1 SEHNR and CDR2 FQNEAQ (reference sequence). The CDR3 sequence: CASSFGPMNTEAFF. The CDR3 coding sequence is TGTGCCAGCAGTTTCGGACCGATGAACACTGAAGCTTTCTTT.

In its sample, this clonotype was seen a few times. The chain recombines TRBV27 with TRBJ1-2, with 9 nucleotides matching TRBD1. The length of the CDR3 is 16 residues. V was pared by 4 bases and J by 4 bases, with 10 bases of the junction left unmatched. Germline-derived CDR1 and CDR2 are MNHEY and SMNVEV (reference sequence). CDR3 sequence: CASSSHGTGRFYGYTF. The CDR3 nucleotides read TGTGCCAGCAGTTCCCACGGGACAGGGAGGTTCTATGGCTACACCTTC.

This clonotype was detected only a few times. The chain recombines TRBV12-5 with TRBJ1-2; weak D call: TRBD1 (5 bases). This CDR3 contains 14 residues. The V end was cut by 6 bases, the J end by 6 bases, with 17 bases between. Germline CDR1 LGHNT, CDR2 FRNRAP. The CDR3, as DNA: TGTGCTAGTGGAAACCATGCAGGGACGGATGGCTACACCTTC. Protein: CASGNHAGTDGYTF.

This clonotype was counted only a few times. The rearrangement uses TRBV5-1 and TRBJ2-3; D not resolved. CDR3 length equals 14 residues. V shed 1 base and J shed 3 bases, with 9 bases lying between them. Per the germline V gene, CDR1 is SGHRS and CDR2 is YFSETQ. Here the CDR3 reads CASSLSWRTDTQYF. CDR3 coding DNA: TGCGCCAGCAGCTTGTCTTGGAGAACAGATACGCAGTATTTT.

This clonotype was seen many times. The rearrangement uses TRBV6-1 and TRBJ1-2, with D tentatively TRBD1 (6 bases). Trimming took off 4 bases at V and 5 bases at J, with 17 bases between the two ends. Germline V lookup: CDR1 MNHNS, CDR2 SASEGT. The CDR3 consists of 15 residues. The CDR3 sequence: CASSATTGTSYGYTF. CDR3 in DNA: TGTGCCAGCAGTGCCACGACAGGAACCAGTTATGGCTACACCTTC.

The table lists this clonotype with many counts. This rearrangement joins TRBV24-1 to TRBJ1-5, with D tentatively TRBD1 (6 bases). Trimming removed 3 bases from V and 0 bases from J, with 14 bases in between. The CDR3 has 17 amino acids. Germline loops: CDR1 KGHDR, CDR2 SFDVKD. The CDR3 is CATSDGEQGLSNQPQHF. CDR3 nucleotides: TGTGCCACCAGTGATGGGGAACAGGGACTTAGCAATCAGCCCCAGCATTTT.

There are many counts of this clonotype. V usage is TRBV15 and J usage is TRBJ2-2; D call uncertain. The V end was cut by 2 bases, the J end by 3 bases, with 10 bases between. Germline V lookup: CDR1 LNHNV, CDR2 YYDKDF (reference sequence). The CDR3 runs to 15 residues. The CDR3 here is CATSRRSTDTGELFF. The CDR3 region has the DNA TGTGCCACCAGCAGAAGGAGTACGGACACCGGGGAGCTGTTTTTT.

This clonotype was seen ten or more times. The CDR3 DNA reads as TGTGCCATCAGGGAAGCTGTTTACGAGCAGTACTTC. Protein: CAIREAVYEQYF. The V and J genes are TRBV10-3 and TRBJ2-7; D not certain. CDR1 ENHRY and CDR2 SYGVKD come from the germline V gene. The CDR3 spans 12 residues. Trimming took off 6 bases at V and 4 bases at J, with 10 bases between the two ends.

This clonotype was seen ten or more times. The CDR3 coding sequence is TGTGCCAGCAGGGGGACCCGGGACAGCTGCTATGGCTACACCTTC. Encoded protein: CASRGTRDSCYGYTF. J is TRBJ1-2 and V is TRBV25-1; 7 bases match TRBD1. This CDR3 is built from 15 residues. After removal of 6 bases from V and 4 bases from J, the junction contained 11 bases not matched to a gene. Looked up from germline, CDR1 is MGHDK and CDR2 is SYGVNS.

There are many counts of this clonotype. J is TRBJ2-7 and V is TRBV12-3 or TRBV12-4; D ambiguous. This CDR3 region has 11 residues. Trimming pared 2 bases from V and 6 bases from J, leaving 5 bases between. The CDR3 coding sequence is TGTGCCAGCAGTTTATCGGTCGAGCAGTACTTC. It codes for CASSLSVEQYF.

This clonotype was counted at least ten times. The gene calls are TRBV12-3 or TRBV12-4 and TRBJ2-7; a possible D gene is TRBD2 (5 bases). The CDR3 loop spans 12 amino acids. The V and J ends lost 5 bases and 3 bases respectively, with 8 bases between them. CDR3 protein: CASSQRDYEQYF. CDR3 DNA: TGTGCCAGCAGTCAACGGGACTACGAGCAGTACTTC.

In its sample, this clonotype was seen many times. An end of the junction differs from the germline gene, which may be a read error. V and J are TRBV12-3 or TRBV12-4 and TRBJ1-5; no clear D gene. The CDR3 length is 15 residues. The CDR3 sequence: CASSLGEGRNHPQHF. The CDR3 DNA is TGTGCCAGCAGTTTGGGAGAAGGGAGGAATCATCCCCAGCATTTT.

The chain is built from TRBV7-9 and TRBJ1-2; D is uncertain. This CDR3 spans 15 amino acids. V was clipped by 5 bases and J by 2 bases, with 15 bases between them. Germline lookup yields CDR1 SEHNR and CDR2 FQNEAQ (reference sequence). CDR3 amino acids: CASSPDIPQNYGYTF. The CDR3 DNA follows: TGTGCCAGCAGCCCCGATATCCCCCAGAACTATGGCTACACCTTC.

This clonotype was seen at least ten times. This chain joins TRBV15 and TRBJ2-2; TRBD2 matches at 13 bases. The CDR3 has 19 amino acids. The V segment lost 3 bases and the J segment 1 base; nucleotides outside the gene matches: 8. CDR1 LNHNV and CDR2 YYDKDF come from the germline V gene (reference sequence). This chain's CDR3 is CATSSPYTSGRENTGELFF. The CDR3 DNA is TGTGCCACCAGCAGCCCCTACACTAGCGGGAGGGAGAACACCGGGGAGCTGTTTTTT.

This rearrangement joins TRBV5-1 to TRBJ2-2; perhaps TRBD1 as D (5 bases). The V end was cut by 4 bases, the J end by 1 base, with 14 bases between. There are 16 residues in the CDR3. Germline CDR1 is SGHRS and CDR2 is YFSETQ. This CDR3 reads CASSPQTTENTGELFF. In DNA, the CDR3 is TGCGCCAGCAGCCCTCAGACGACAGAGAACACCGGGGAGCTGTTTTTT.